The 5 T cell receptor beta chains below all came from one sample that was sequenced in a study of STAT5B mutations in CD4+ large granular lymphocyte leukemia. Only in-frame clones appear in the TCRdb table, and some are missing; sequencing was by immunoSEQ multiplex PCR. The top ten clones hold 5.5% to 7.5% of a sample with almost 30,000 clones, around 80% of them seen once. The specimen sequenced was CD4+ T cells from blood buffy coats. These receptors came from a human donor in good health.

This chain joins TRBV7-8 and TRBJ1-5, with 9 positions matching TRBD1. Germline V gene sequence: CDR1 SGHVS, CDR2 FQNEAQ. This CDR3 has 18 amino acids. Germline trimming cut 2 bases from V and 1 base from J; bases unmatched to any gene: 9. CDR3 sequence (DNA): TGTGCCAGCAGCTTAAGACAGGGGGTTTGGCAAAGCAATCAGCCCCAGCATTTT. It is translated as CASSLRQGVWQSNQPQHF.

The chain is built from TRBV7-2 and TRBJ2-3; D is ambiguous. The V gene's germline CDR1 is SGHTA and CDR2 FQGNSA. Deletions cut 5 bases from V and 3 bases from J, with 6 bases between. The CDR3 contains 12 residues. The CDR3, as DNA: TGTGCCAGCAGCCTCCCTACAGATACGCAGTATTTT. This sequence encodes CASSLPTDTQYF.

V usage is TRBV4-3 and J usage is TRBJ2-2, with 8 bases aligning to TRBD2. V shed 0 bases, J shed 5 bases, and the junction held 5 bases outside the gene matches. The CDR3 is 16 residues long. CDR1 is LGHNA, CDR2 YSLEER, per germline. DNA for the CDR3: TGCGCCAGCAGCCAAGAATCGGGGGGGCAAACCGGGGAGCTGTTTTTT. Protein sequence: CASSQESGGQTGELFF.

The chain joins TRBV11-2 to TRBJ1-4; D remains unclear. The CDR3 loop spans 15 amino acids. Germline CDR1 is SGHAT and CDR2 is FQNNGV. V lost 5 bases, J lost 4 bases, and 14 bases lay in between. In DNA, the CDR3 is TGTGCCAGCAGCCCAAACGGCGCAGGTAATGAAAAACTGTTTTTT. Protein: CASSPNGAGNEKLFF.

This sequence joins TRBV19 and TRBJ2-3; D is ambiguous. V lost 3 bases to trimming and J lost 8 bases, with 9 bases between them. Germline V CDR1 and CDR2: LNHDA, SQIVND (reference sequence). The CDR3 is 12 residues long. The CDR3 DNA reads TGTGCCAGTAGTATTGATCTGGGTACGCAGTATTTT. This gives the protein CASSIDLGTQYF.